Below, 27 T cell receptor beta chains from the same sample are listed, as sequenced in a study of blood T cell dynamics during melanoma immunotherapy. Time point in this sample: pre-treatment baseline. Only in-frame clones appear in the TCRdb table, and some are missing; sequencing was by immunoSEQ multiplex PCR. The sample holds about 14,000 clones; 65% to 90% are singletons and the top ten take 6%. Sequenced material: blood, taken from a patient treated with checkpoint blockade. Receptor source: a human donor with melanoma.

The V gene is TRBV25-1, the J gene TRBJ2-1, with D tentatively TRBD1 or TRBD2 (5 bases each). Germline CDR1 and CDR2: MGHDK and SYGVNS. Between the trimmed V and J ends, which lost 1 base and 1 base, there was a span of 11 bases. The CDR3 is 16 residues long. Here the CDR3 reads CASSESGRLSYNEQFF. The CDR3, as DNA: TGTGCCAGCAGTGAATCGGGACGTCTTTCCTACAATGAGCAGTTCTTC.

The chain combines TRBV21-1 with TRBJ2-7. TRBV21-1 is a pseudogene segment. The CDR3 spans 13 residues. The CDR3 coding sequence is TGTGCCAGCAGCAAAAGGGCTGCGAATGAGCAGTACGTC. It translates to CASSKRAANEQYV.

V gene TRBV7-2 combines with J gene TRBJ1-1, with D maybe TRBD1 (5 bases). CDR1 is SGHTA, CDR2 FQGNSA, per germline. The CDR3 sequence is 15 residues long. The V end was cut by 6 bases, the J end by 0 bases, with 14 bases between. The CDR3 DNA reads TGTGCCAGCAGAAGATCCGGGACGGTGAACACTGAAGCTTTCTTT. Translation gives CASRRSGTVNTEAFF.

The rearrangement uses TRBV6-5 and TRBJ1-5; tentative D call: TRBD1 (5 bases). Trimming removed 0 bases at V and 6 bases at J, with 12 bases between. Germline V gives CDR1 MNHEY, CDR2 SVGAGI. The CDR3 runs to 15 residues. CDR3 nucleotides: TGTGCCAGCAGTTACTCCCGGGACTTCCCTCAGCCCCAGCATTTT. It is translated as CASSYSRDFPQPQHF.

The chain employs TRBV2 and TRBJ2-1; D is perhaps TRBD2 (6 bases). Germline CDR1 reads SNHLY; CDR2 reads FYNNEI. This CDR3 spans 13 amino acids. Trimming removed 4 bases from V and 7 bases from J, with 11 bases in between. CDR3 sequence (DNA): TGTGCCAGCAGTGGCCCGGGGGAAAATGAGCAGTTCTTC. Its translation is CASSGPGENEQFF.

This chain joins TRBV25-1 and TRBJ2-1, with 15 bases identical to TRBD2. V lost 1 base to trimming and J lost 11 bases; unmatched junction nucleotides: 3. The germline V gene encodes CDR1 MGHDK and CDR2 SYGVNS. This CDR3 spans 15 amino acids. The CDR3 nucleotides are TGTGCCAGCAGTGAATCCGGGACTAGCGGGGGGCAGCAGTTCTTC. Translating gives CASSESGTSGGQQFF. Drawing the rest from reference TRBV25-1 and TRBJ2-1, the complete variable domain is EADIYQTPRYLVIGTGKKITLECSQTMGHDKMYWYQQDPGMELHLIHYSYGVNSTEKGDLSSESTVSRIRTEHFPLTLESARPSHTSQYLCASSESGTSGGQQFFGPGTRLTVL.

This chain joins TRBV21-1 and TRBJ2-2. TRBV21-1 constitutes a pseudogene. The CDR3 consists of 15 residues. The CDR3 DNA reads as TGTGCCAGCAACGAAGAAGGGCAACTTTCCGGGGAGCTGTTTTTT. Translating it yields CASNEEGQLSGELFF.

The V call is TRBV19, the J call TRBJ1-6; no reliable D call. The CDR3 spans 13 residues. Trimming took 4 bases from V and 4 from J, leaving 5 bases between them. Germline V gives CDR1 LNHDA, CDR2 SQIVND (reference sequence). CDR3 sequence reads: CASSTAYNSPLHF. Written as DNA, the CDR3 is TGTGCCAGTAGTACAGCTTATAATTCACCCCTCCACTTT.

The rearrangement joins TRBV21-1 to TRBJ1-2; TRBD1, the D gene given by the table, was not confirmed from the DNA. TRBV21-1 constitutes a pseudogene. The CDR3 length is 18 residues. CDR3 amino acids: CASSKTVGIPDRPRGYTF. The CDR3 DNA reads TGTGCCAGCAGCAAAACAGTGGGGATACCCGACAGGCCCAGAGGCTACACCTTC.

The rearrangement links TRBV18 to TRBJ2-5, with TRBD1 identical over 8 bases. Germline V lookup: CDR1 KGHSH, CDR2 LQKENI. V shed 6 bases, J shed 4 bases, and the junction held 13 bases outside the gene matches. This CDR3 has 16 residues. The CDR3 bases are TGTGCCAGCTCCGTGAGGACAGGGTTGGCTGGAGAGACCCAGTACTTC. It yields the protein CASSVRTGLAGETQYF.

There are a few counts of this clone. This rearrangement joins TRBV27 to TRBJ1-2; a weak D match, TRBD1 (6 bases). This CDR3 spans 13 amino acids. V lost 5 bases and J lost 5, with 12 bases in between. Per germline, CDR1 MNHEY and CDR2 SMNVEV (reference sequence). The CDR3 region has the DNA TGTGCCAGCAGTCCCGGGACATTGTATGGCTACACCTTC. Amino acids: CASSPGTLYGYTF.

The chain uses TRBV19 and TRBJ2-3; D unresolved. Germline V gene sequence: CDR1 LNHDA, CDR2 SQIVND (reference sequence). Trimming took 5 bases from V and 4 from J, leaving 19 bases between them. The CDR3 is made up of 16 amino acids. The chain's CDR3 is CASSPLVSLLADTQYF. The CDR3 nucleotides read TGTGCCAGTAGTCCCCTAGTGAGCCTTCTTGCAGATACGCAGTATTTT.

The rearrangement joins TRBV6-1 to TRBJ2-4; possible D gene TRBD2, 5 bases. The V end lost 4 bases, the J end lost 6 bases, and 16 bases lay between the germline ends. In germline, CDR1 is MNHNS, CDR2 SASEGT. This CDR3 region has 15 residues. The CDR3 DNA sequence: TGTGCCAGCAGTGCTTTTCCGGACCTAGCAAACATTCAGTACTTC. Encoded protein: CASSAFPDLANIQYF.

The rearrangement joins TRBV30 to TRBJ1-6; a weak D match, TRBD1 (5 bases). The CDR3 covers 16 residues. Per germline, CDR1 GTSNPN and CDR2 SVGIG (reference sequence). Trimming removed 0 bases at V and 7 bases at J, with 16 bases between. Written as DNA, the CDR3 is TGTGCCTGGAGTGTTACGGGGGAGGTAGGGAATTCACCCCTCCACTTT. Translated, it gives CAWSVTGEVGNSPLHF.

The rearrangement uses TRBV5-5 and TRBJ2-1, with 10 bases aligning to TRBD1. Germline loops: CDR1 SGHKS, CDR2 YYEKEE (reference sequence). This CDR3 is 13 amino acids long. With V trimmed by 4 bases and J by 9 bases, 4 bases remained unmatched. The CDR3 loop reads CASSPGQGLEQFF. CDR3 in DNA: TGTGCCAGCAGCCCGGGACAGGGGCTTGAGCAGTTCTTC.

This sequence joins TRBV5-4 and TRBJ1-2, with 10 bases aligning to TRBD1. Germline CDR1 SGHNT, CDR2 YYREEE (reference sequence). The CDR3 has 16 residues. Trimming at V came to 4 bases and at J to 8 bases, leaving 14 bases not matched to a gene. The CDR3 nucleotides read TGTGCCAGCAGCCCCGGACAGGGGGGTGCTTTAGGCGGCTACACCTTC. Encoded protein: CASSPGQGGALGGYTF.

The gene calls are TRBV7-9 and TRBJ2-4, with 8 positions matching TRBD1. V dropped 5 bases and J dropped 4; count of bases not matched to a gene: 10. The germline V gene encodes CDR1 SEHNR and CDR2 FQNEAQ (reference sequence). The CDR3 extends over 16 amino acids. The CDR3 spells CASSLTTGQGKNIQYF. The CDR3 DNA follows: TGTGCCAGCAGCCTCACCACCGGACAGGGAAAAAACATTCAGTACTTC.

The V and J genes are TRBV13 and TRBJ1-6; 7 positions match TRBD1. J gave up 2 bases and V 2 bases, and 6 bases lay outside the gene matches. Germline V lookup: CDR1 PRHDT, CDR2 FYEKMQ (reference sequence). CDR3 length: 17 residues. The chain's CDR3 is CASSLRQGGTYNSPLHF. The CDR3 nucleotides are TGTGCCAGCAGCTTAAGACAGGGAGGGACCTATAATTCACCCCTCCACTTT.

The chain has TRBV10-3 and TRBJ1-4; 7 nucleotides agree with TRBD1. Trimming took 2 bases from V and 8 from J; bases not matched to a gene: 5. The CDR3 length is 14 residues. Per germline, CDR1 ENHRY and CDR2 SYGVKD. The CDR3 bases are TGTGCCATCAGTGAGACAGGGGAGCGCGAAAAACTGTTTTTT. Protein: CAISETGEREKLFF.

The rearrangement joins TRBV7-2 to TRBJ2-1; 10 bases are shared with TRBD1. Germline V CDR1 and CDR2: SGHTA, FQGNSA. This CDR3 comprises 15 residues. Germline trimming cut 5 bases from V and 6 bases from J; bases unmatched to any gene: 7. CDR3 sequence (DNA): TGTGCCAGCAGCCAGGACAGGGGGGGGTTCAATGAGCAGTTCTTC. It yields the protein CASSQDRGGFNEQFF.

The V and J genes are TRBV19 and TRBJ2-1; 7 bases fit TRBD2. CDR1 and CDR2 from the germline V gene are LNHDA and SQIVND (reference sequence). V trimming: 4 bases; J trimming: 5 bases; junction bases outside the gene matches: 11. This CDR3 contains 16 residues. The CDR3 here is CASSREGGKGNNEQFF. As DNA, the CDR3 is TGTGCCAGTAGTAGGGAGGGAGGGAAAGGGAACAATGAGCAGTTCTTC.

In its sample, this clone was seen once. V gene TRBV19 combines with J gene TRBJ1-1, with TRBD1 identical over 7 bases. Germline assignment: CDR1 LNHDA and CDR2 SQIVND (reference sequence). The V segment lost 3 bases and the J segment 11 bases; nucleotides outside the gene matches: 6. CDR3 length equals 12 residues. CDR3 nucleotides: TGTGCCAGTAGTATGAAGGGGGCGGCGGCTTTCTTT. It codes for CASSMKGAAAFF.

The chain couples TRBV19 to TRBJ2-1; TRBD2 aligns across 12 bases. Germline CDR1 and CDR2: LNHDA and SQIVND (reference sequence). The CDR3 consists of 17 residues. Germline trimming cut 5 bases from V and 5 bases from J; bases unmatched to any gene: 10. CDR3 sequence: CASSRTSGTSYNNEQFF. The CDR3 DNA follows: TGTGCCAGTAGTCGGACTAGCGGGACGTCCTACAACAATGAGCAGTTCTTC.

This chain joins TRBV7-8 and TRBJ1-2; tentatively, D is TRBD1 (5 bases). CDR1 and CDR2 from the germline V gene are SGHVS and FQNEAQ. The CDR3 consists of 16 residues. V lost 5 bases and J 1 base, leaving 17 bases between the germline ends. The CDR3: CASSGARDFVNYGYTF. CDR3 sequence (DNA): TGTGCCAGCAGCGGAGCCAGGGATTTTGTTAACTATGGCTACACCTTC. Full variable domain (remainder filled in from reference TRBV7-8 and TRBJ1-2): GAGVSQSPRYKVAKRGQDVALRCDPISGHVSLFWYQQALGQGPEFLTYFQNEAQLDKSGLPSDRFFAERPEGSVSTLKIQRTQQEDSAVYLCASSGARDFVNYGYTFGSGTRLTVV.

The chain uses TRBV7-9 and TRBJ1-4; D call uncertain. Trimming took off 2 bases at V and 7 bases at J, with 11 bases between the two ends. The CDR3 contains 14 residues. Germline V lookup: CDR1 SEHNR, CDR2 FQNEAQ (reference sequence). The DNA of the CDR3 is TGTGCCAGCAGCTTAAGTGAGGCTAGTGAAAAACTGTTTTTT. The encoded protein is CASSLSEASEKLFF. Full variable domain (missing parts from reference TRBV7-9 and TRBJ1-4): DTGVSQNPRHKITKRGQNVTFRCDPISEHNRLYWYRQTLGQGPEFLTYFQNEAQLEKSRLLSDRFSAERPKGSFSTLEIQRTEQGDSAMYLCASSLSEASEKLFFGSGTQLSVL.

The J gene is TRBJ2-7, the V gene TRBV6-5; TRBD1 or TRBD2 may be the D gene (5 bases each). Germline CDR1 is MNHEY and CDR2 is SVGAGI. The ends were cut back, 2 bases at V and 6 bases at J, with 14 bases in the middle. CDR3 length equals 14 residues. The CDR3 loop reads CASSYPGRSGEQYF. The CDR3 DNA sequence: TGTGCCAGCAGTTACCCGGGACGGTCTGGCGAGCAGTACTTC.

The J gene is TRBJ2-6, the V gene TRBV19; D uncertain. The V end lost 4 bases, the J end lost 0 bases, and 10 bases lay between the germline ends. Germline V gives CDR1 LNHDA, CDR2 SQIVND (reference sequence). The CDR3 length is 16 residues. Written as DNA, the CDR3 is TGTGCCAGTAGTAGTCAGACGAGCTCTGGGGCCAACGTCCTGACTTTC. It codes for CASSSQTSSGANVLTF.